A selection of T cell receptor beta chains follows, all from one sample in a study of shared clonotypes between healthy human individuals. Clones were read by immunoSEQ multiplex PCR, and TCRdb kept only the in-frame ones, dropping some. Here the sample spans 2,500,000 or so clones, around 93% being singletons. The sample consisted of naive CD4+ T cells from PBMCs. The receptor source for this set is a man between 18 and 29 years old in good health. Some clones in this sample may be carry-over from other donors' samples. Each CDR3 is given without its conserved first and last residue.

CDR3aa	len	v_gene
ASSSPGQGPSYEQY	14	TRBV28
ASSVSGASSYEQY	13	TRBV9
ASSQAYLTEAF	11	TRBV14
ASSRPPDEQF	10	TRBV4-1
ASSFSGYNTGELF	13	TRBV11-3
ASSLGTSRNNEQF	13	TRBV7-3
ASSLVQGAAKNIQY	14	TRBV5-1
ASTPRGLIYNEQF	13	TRBV28
ACTTPAVSSYEQY	13	TRBV30
ASSYSGGAPYEQY	13	TRBV6-6
ASSPPLSLARANTGELF	17	TRBV18
SERRTDTQY	9	TRBV29-1
ACYLGGAGKANYGYT	15	TRBV21-1
ASSKSSAGPRHQPQH	15	TRBV7-2
ASSLGPDHEQY	11	TRBV5-4
ASSLFRKTDTQY	12	TRBV28
ASSKSRDRGHNEQF	14	TRBV7-9
ASRGTAGANVLT	12	TRBV28
ASRIQQGATGYT	12	TRBV28
ASSLIRDDVGYT	12	TRBV7-3
ASSRTSGARNEQF	13	TRBV7-7
ASSLIAGGSYEQY	13	TRBV5-1
ASSYSAHGVDTQY	13	TRBV6-5
ASSLIRTQH	9	TRBV28
AWSAGTGTYEQY	12	TRBV30
ASNTGRGHEQY	11	TRBV28
AWRTGQGLAEAF	12	TRBV30
ASRVTKRYEQY	11	TRBV2
ASSLQAGTYEQY	12	TRBV7-2
ASSQGTVNEKLF	12	TRBV5-4
ASSAVAGALQETQY	14	TRBV9
ASSLTQLNTEAF	12	TRBV28
SVEGETEAF	9	TRBV29-1
ASGTGSTGELF	11	TRBV5-1
ASSRPLLGIGQY	12	TRBV7-9
ASSPISGDRTQY	12	TRBV18
ASSTRGHSYEQY	12	TRBV27
ASSPSEYSYEQY	12	TRBV7-6
ASSAFGQGETQY	12	TRBV9
ASSNYLRNTEAF	12	TRBV2
ASSWGGMNTEAF	12	TRBV28
ASSLSPGVQYEQY	13	TRBV11-2
ASSLLQGLENTEAF	14	TRBV18
ASSSRGGRQF	10	TRBV7-3
ASSQVGYNEQF	11	TRBV4-1
ASSTLAEPSYEQY	13	TRBV19